This entry lists 25 T cell receptor beta chains sequenced from one sample in a study of T cells in Graves' hyperthyroidism and ophthalmopathy. The TCR beta CDR3 regions underwent amplification using RNA transcripts as the source. First-round RT-PCR of the TCR CDR3 relied on the HTBI primer set. TCRdb independently ran MiXCR on the multiplex PCR reads; one entry per CDR3 protein. This table holds fewer than 350,000 distinct CDR3 sequences, roughly 20% found once. Sequenced material: blood. The receptors stem from a man aged 50 to 59 with Graves' ophthalmopathy.

This clonotype has just a few counts. The chain employs TRBV5-1 and TRBJ2-3; TRBD1 might be the D (6 bases). V was clipped by 3 bases and J by 2 bases, with 10 bases between them. Germline V gene lookup returns CDR1 SGHRS and CDR2 YFSETQ. This CDR3 spans 14 amino acids. The CDR3 bases are TGCGCCAGCAGCTCGGGACATATCACAGATACGCAGTATTTT. Residues: CASSSGHITDTQYF.

The rearrangement links TRBV10-1 to TRBJ1-6, with D uncertain. The germline CDR1 and CDR2 sequences are WNHNN and SYGVQD (reference sequence). CDR3 length: 15 residues. Trimming cost V 11 bases and J 0 bases, with 14 bases left between them. CDR3 nucleotide sequence: TGCGCCTCCGGGGTGGGAGCCTCCTATAATTCACCCCTCCACTTT. Protein: CASGVGASYNSPLHF.

The chain combines TRBV18 with TRBJ1-2; D gene ambiguous. CDR3 length: 13 amino acids. Germline assignment: CDR1 KGHSH and CDR2 LQKENI. V lost 3 bases to trimming and J lost 3 bases, with 8 bases between them. The CDR3 protein is CASSPMTDYGYTF. The CDR3 nucleotides read TGTGCCAGCTCACCTATGACGGACTATGGCTACACCTTC.

This clonotype was picked up many times. CDR3 sequence (DNA): TGCGCCAGCAGCTTGTCTAGCGGGATGACAGATACGCAGTATTTT. Translated: CASSLSSGMTDTQYF. V and J are TRBV5-1 and TRBJ2-3; TRBD2 matches 9 bases. Germline V gene lookup returns CDR1 SGHRS and CDR2 YFSETQ. CDR3 length: 15 amino acids. The V segment lost 1 base and the J segment 3 bases; nucleotides outside the gene matches: 3.

The rearrangement joins TRBV11-2 to TRBJ1-4, with D tentatively TRBD1 (5 bases). Between the trimmed V and J ends, which lost 8 bases and 3 bases, there was a span of 19 bases. The CDR3 has 16 amino acids. Germline loops: CDR1 SGHAT, CDR2 FQNNGV. The CDR3 sequence: CASGDLAGSSNEKLFF. The CDR3 region has the DNA TGTGCCAGCGGAGACCTCGCAGGGTCTTCTAATGAAAAACTGTTTTTT.

In its sample, this clonotype was seen many times. The chain couples TRBV20-1 to TRBJ2-7; 14 positions agree with TRBD2. The V gene's germline CDR1 is DFQATT and CDR2 SNEGSKA (reference sequence). V shed 8 bases and J 6 bases; nucleotides not matched to a gene: 6. The CDR3 runs 13 residues. In nucleotides, the CDR3 is TGCAGTTCACCAGGGACTAGCGGGAGCGAGCAGTACTTC. Amino acid sequence: CSSPGTSGSEQYF.

The genes are TRBV28 and TRBJ2-1; TRBD2 aligns across 13 bases. With 8 bases clipped from V and 6 bases from J, the junction kept 16 bases outside the gene matches. The CDR3 is 18 residues long. Germline CDR1 and CDR2: MDHEN and SYDVKM. DNA for the CDR3: TGTGCCAGCCCGTCGGGGACAGATTGGACTAGCGGGGGCAATGAGCAGTTCTTC. It encodes CASPSGTDWTSGGNEQFF.

The table lists this clonotype with many counts. The genes are TRBV5-4 and TRBJ2-2; 11 positions match TRBD2. The V gene end was trimmed by 3 bases and the J gene end by 4 bases; junction bases not matched to a gene: 5. The CDR3 has 16 residues. Germline V lookup: CDR1 SGHNT, CDR2 YYREEE (reference sequence). CDR3 region: CASSSTGTSGTGELFF. CDR3 nucleotide sequence: TGTGCCAGCAGCTCGACCGGGACTAGCGGCACCGGGGAGCTGTTTTTT. Supplemented by reference TRBV5-4 and TRBJ2-2, the full variable domain reads ETGVTQSPTHLIKTRGQQVTLRCSSQSGHNTVSWYQQALGQGPQFIFQYYREEENGRGNFPPRFSGLQFPNYSSELNVNALELDDSALYLCASSSTGTSGTGELFFGEGSRLTVL.

There are a few counts of this clonotype. The chain carries TRBV19 and TRBJ1-1; 8 positions match TRBD1. The CDR3 runs 15 residues. V trimming: 5 bases; J trimming: 4 bases; junction bases outside the gene matches: 9. Germline CDR1 reads LNHDA; CDR2 reads SQIVND (reference sequence). CDR3 amino acids: CASSSQGEISTEAFF. CDR3 bases: TGTGCCAGTAGTTCACAGGGGGAAATTAGCACTGAAGCTTTCTTT.

The chain is built from TRBV30 and TRBJ2-7; D may match TRBD1 or TRBD2 (5 bases each). Germline CDR1 is GTSNPN and CDR2 is SVGIG (reference sequence). V lost 5 bases to trimming and J lost 8 bases, with 10 bases between them. This CDR3 region has 10 residues. In DNA, the CDR3 is TGTGCCTGGTCCGGGACGAAGCAGTACTTC. Residues: CAWSGTKQYF.

V and J are TRBV7-6 and TRBJ1-4; no reliable D call. Germline values: CDR1 SGHVS, CDR2 FNYEAQ. The CDR3 consists of 14 residues. V was shortened by 6 bases and J by 3 bases, with 11 bases between the two germline ends. This CDR3 is CASSQDGPNEKLFF. DNA for the CDR3: TGTGCCAGCAGTCAGGACGGCCCTAATGAAAAACTGTTTTTT.

CDR3 amino acids: CASSLATGALSGETQYF. In nucleotides, the CDR3 is TGCGCCAGCAGCTTGGCGACAGGGGCCCTATCGGGGGAGACCCAGTACTTC. The V and J genes are TRBV5-1 and TRBJ2-5; 8 nucleotides agree with TRBD1. Germline V CDR1 and CDR2: SGHRS, YFSETQ. The CDR3 loop spans 17 amino acids. The V gene end was trimmed by 0 bases and the J gene end by 5 bases; junction bases not matched to a gene: 12.

In its sample, this clonotype was seen many times. This chain joins TRBV5-1 and TRBJ1-4; 7 nucleotides align to TRBD1. This CDR3 has 15 residues. Germline V gene lookup returns CDR1 SGHRS and CDR2 YFSETQ. After removal of 5 bases from V and 3 bases from J, the junction contained 7 bases not matched to a gene. This CDR3 reads CASSQGERANEKLFF. DNA of the CDR3: TGCGCCAGCAGTCAGGGGGAGAGAGCTAATGAAAAACTGTTTTTT.

This clonotype appeared many times. As DNA, the CDR3 is TGTGCCAGCAGGAAGGGGACAGCCGCGAACACCGGGGAGCTGTTTTTT. Its protein product is CASRKGTAANTGELFF. This chain connects TRBV2 to TRBJ2-2; 7 bases agree with TRBD1. In germline, CDR1 is SNHLY, CDR2 FYNNEI. V shed 6 bases, J shed 0 bases, and the junction held 7 bases outside the gene matches. The CDR3 is 16 residues long.

At least ten counts were recorded for this clonotype. The J gene is TRBJ2-3, the V gene TRBV20-1, with a weak D call TRBD2 (5 bases). CDR3 length: 12 amino acids. From germline, CDR1 is DFQATT and CDR2 SNEGSKA (reference sequence). The V end was cut by 6 bases, the J end by 6 bases, with 13 bases between. In DNA form, the CDR3 reads TGCAGTGCCCCAAAAGCGGTGGATACGCAGTATTTT. This sequence encodes CSAPKAVDTQYF.

This clonotype was observed many times. The V gene is TRBV28, the J gene TRBJ2-1; 9 bases are shared with TRBD2. Germline V gene lookup returns CDR1 MDHEN and CDR2 SYDVKM. V was pared by 4 bases and J by 3 bases, with 13 bases of the junction left unmatched. There are 18 residues in the CDR3. CDR3 coding DNA: TGTGCCAGCAGTTCTCCCCTCTCAGCTAGCGGGAACTACAATGAGCAGTTCTTC. Translation: CASSSPLSASGNYNEQFF. Variable domain in full (rest from reference TRBV28 and TRBJ2-1): DVKVTQSSRYLVKRTGEKVFLECVQDMDHENMFWYRQDPGLGLRLIYFSYDVKMKEKGDIPEGYSVSREKKERFSLILESASTNQTSMYLCASSSPLSASGNYNEQFFGPGTRLTVL.

The V gene is TRBV24-1, the J gene TRBJ2-2, with unresolved D. CDR3 length: 12 amino acids. Germline V gene sequence: CDR1 KGHDR, CDR2 SFDVKD. V lost 5 bases, J lost 7 bases, and 7 bases lay in between. The CDR3 nucleotides are TGTGCCACCAGTGTGGGATACGGGGAGCTGTTTTTT. The encoded protein is CATSVGYGELFF.

The chain is built from TRBV11-1 and TRBJ2-1; TRBD2 agrees at 8 bases. CDR1 SGHAT and CDR2 FQDESV come from the germline V gene (reference sequence). The CDR3 covers 16 residues. Unmatched junction bases numbered 14, after V lost 4 bases and J lost 9 bases. CDR3 in DNA: TGTGCCAGCAGCTCTGGGGTGGCGGGAGGTAGGGGTGAGCAGTTCTTC. As protein: CASSSGVAGGRGEQFF.

V gene TRBV7-2 combines with J gene TRBJ1-1; D possibly corresponds to TRBD1 (5 bases). The germline gives CDR1 SGHTA, CDR2 FQGNSA. Trimming stripped 2 bases from V and 6 bases from J, with 22 bases between. This CDR3 region has 17 residues. CDR3: CASSLSGSGIGSAEAFF. CDR3 DNA sequence: TGTGCCAGCAGCTTATCAGGGAGCGGAATTGGGAGCGCTGAAGCTTTCTTT.

This clonotype was detected ten times or more. The gene calls are TRBV11-2 and TRBJ2-5; 8 bases map to TRBD2. Germline V gene data show CDR1 as SGHAT and CDR2 as FQNNGV. The ends lost 6 bases at V and 5 bases at J; junction bases unmatched: 2. The CDR3 sequence is 12 residues long. The CDR3 DNA follows: TGTGCCAGCAGGCCGGGGGGGGAGACCCAGTACTTC. Translating gives CASRPGGETQYF.

The chain has TRBV5-1 and TRBJ2-2; D gene uncertain. Per germline, CDR1 SGHRS and CDR2 YFSETQ. V shed 4 bases and J shed 4 bases, with 11 bases lying between them. This CDR3 has 14 residues. This CDR3 reads CASSGDTVTGELFF. DNA for the CDR3: TGCGCCAGCAGCGGCGACACGGTCACCGGGGAGCTGTTTTTT.

CDR3 in DNA: TGCGCCAGCAGCCCAGACTCGGTTGAGACCCAGTACTTC. Translation: CASSPDSVETQYF. V usage is TRBV5-1 and J usage is TRBJ2-5, with D unclear. V was pared by 4 bases and J by 5 bases, with 12 bases between. This CDR3 comprises 13 residues. CDR1 SGHRS and CDR2 YFSETQ come from the germline V gene.

The gene calls are TRBV2 and TRBJ2-5; the match to TRBD2 covers 16 bases. Germline V gene sequence: CDR1 SNHLY, CDR2 FYNNEI. The CDR3 has 16 amino acids. V dropped 4 bases and J dropped 5; count of bases not matched to a gene: 4. CDR3 bases: TGTGCCAGCAGTGGGGGACTAGCGGGAGGGCGGGAGACCCAGTACTTC. Protein sequence: CASSGGLAGGRETQYF.

The V gene is TRBV14, the J gene TRBJ2-7; weak D call: TRBD1 (6 bases). The CDR3 spans 14 residues. Germline assignment: CDR1 SGHDN and CDR2 FVKESK. V was cut by 4 bases and J by 2 bases, with 12 bases left in between. The CDR3: CASSLGATTYEQYF. Here the CDR3 DNA reads TGTGCCAGCAGCCTGGGGGCGACGACCTACGAGCAGTACTTC.

J is TRBJ2-2 and V is TRBV15; unclear D gene. The length of the CDR3 is 12 residues. Germline-derived CDR1 and CDR2 are LNHNV and YYDKDF (reference sequence). V lost 6 bases and J lost 6, with 8 bases in between. Here the CDR3 DNA reads TGTGCCACCAGTGGTAGGGCCGGGGAGCTGTTTTTT. Translation: CATSGRAGELFF.